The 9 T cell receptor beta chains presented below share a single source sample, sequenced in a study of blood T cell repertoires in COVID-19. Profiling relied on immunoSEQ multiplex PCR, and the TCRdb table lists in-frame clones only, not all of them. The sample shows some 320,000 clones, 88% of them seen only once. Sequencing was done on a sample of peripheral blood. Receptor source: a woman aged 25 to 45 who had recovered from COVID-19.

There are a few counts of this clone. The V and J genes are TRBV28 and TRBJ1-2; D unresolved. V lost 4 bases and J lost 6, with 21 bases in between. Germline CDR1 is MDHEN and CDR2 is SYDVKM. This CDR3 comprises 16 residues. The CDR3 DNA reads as TGTGCCAGCAGTTCAAACCCCCTAGGAGGTGCCCATGGCTACACCTTC. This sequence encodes CASSSNPLGGAHGYTF.

CDR3: CASSSAGTGDNEQFF. CDR3 in DNA: TGTGCCAGCAGCTCGGCTGGGACAGGTGACAATGAGCAGTTCTTC. V is TRBV7-3 and J is TRBJ2-1, with 8 bases matching TRBD1. The CDR3 contains 15 residues. Trimming removed 4 bases from V and 5 bases from J; junction bases left unmatched: 7. From germline, CDR1 is SGHTA and CDR2 FQGTGA.

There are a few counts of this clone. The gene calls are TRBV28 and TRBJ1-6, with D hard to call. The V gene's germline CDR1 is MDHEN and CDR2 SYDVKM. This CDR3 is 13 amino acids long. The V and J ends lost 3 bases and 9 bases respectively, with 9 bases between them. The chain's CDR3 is CASSLAAFSPLHF. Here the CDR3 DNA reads TGTGCCAGCAGTTTGGCCGCATTTTCACCCCTCCACTTT.

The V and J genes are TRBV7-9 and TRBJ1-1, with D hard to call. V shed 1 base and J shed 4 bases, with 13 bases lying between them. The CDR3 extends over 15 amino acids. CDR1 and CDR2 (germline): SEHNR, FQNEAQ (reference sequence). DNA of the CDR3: TGTGCCAGCAGCTTAGTCGTGGGTCCGGGCACTGAAGCTTTCTTT. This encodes CASSLVVGPGTEAFF.

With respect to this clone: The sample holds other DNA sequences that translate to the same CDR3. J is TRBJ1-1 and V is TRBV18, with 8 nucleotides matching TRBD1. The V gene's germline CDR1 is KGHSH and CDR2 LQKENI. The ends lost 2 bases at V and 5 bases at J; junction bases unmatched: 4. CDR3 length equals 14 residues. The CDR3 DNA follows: TGTGCCAGCTCACCAGACAGGGGTAGAACTGAAGCTTTCTTT. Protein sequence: CASSPDRGRTEAFF.

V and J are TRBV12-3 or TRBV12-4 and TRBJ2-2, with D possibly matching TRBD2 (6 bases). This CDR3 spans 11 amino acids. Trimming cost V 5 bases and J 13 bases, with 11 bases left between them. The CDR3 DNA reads TGTGCCAGCAGTCAGGCGGGGTGGCTGTTTTTT. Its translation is CASSQAGWLFF.

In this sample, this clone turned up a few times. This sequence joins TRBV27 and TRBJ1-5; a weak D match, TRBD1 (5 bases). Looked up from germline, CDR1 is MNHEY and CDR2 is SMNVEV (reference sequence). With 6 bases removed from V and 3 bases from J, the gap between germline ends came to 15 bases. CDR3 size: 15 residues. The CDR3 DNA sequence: TGTGCCAGCAGAAGGTTGGGGGGGGACAATCAGCCCCAGCATTTT. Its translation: CASRRLGGDNQPQHF.

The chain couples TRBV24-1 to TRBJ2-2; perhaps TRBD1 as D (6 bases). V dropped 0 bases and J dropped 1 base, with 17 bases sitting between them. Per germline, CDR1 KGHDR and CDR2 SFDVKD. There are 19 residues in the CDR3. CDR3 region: CATSDLSGRTERNTGELFF. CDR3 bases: TGTGCCACCAGTGATTTGAGTGGTCGGACAGAAAGGAACACCGGGGAGCTGTTTTTT.

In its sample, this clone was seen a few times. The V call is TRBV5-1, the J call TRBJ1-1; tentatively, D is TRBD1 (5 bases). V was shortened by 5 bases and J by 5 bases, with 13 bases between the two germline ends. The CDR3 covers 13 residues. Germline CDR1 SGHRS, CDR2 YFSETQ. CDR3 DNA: TGCGCCAGCAGTTTAGCAGGGTGGACTGAAGCTTTCTTT. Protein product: CASSLAGWTEAFF.